The T cell receptor (beta chain) under discussion was sequenced for a study of CD8+ T cells in alopecia areata. Overall study results and limits: Many of the expanded lesional clones endured in scalp and blood while on tofacitinib.

V gave up 2 bases and J gave up 1 base, with 13 bases separating them. The CDR3 runs to 16 residues. Germline V gene data show CDR1 as MNHEY and CDR2 as SMNVEV (reference sequence). This clone has ten or more counts. Its target is unknown. cDNA reverse transcribed from extracted RNA served as the sequencing template. Sequencing used immunoSEQ multiplex PCR; TCRdb keeps in-frame clones, though not all of them. The profile shows about 300,000 clones, roughly 60% of them singletons. The treatment: oral pan-JAK inhibitor, 5-10 mg twice daily. Isolation of CD4+ and CD8+ T cells from PBMCs was achieved by sorting.

The sequence was collected from a human donor with alopecia areata. The V call is TRBV27, the J call TRBJ2-3; D gene ambiguous. The source was CD4+ T cells sorted from blood, collected at week 24, from a patient treated with tofacitinib. The CDR3 region is CASSLTVGYGTDTQYF. DNA of the CDR3: TGTGCCAGCAGTTTAACAGTGGGGTATGGCACAGATACGCAGTATTTT.